Following are 11 T cell receptor beta chains from one sample sequenced in a study of blood T cell repertoires in COVID-19. Data came from immunoSEQ multiplex PCR; TCRdb stores just in-frame clones and leaves some out. The sample has about 320,000 clones; 88% are singletons. Sample: peripheral blood. The receptor set was obtained from a woman aged 30 to 39 with COVID-19, enrolled during active disease.

The rearrangement joins TRBV6-6 to TRBJ1-1; a possible D gene is TRBD1 (5 bases). In germline, CDR1 is MNHNY, CDR2 SVGAGI (reference sequence). The V and J ends lost 6 bases and 0 bases respectively, with 8 bases between them. The CDR3 is made up of 13 amino acids. The CDR3 loop is CASSDSMNTEAFF. CDR3 in DNA: TGTGCCAGCAGCGACAGTATGAACACTGAAGCTTTCTTT.

This rearrangement joins TRBV28 to TRBJ1-3; 8 nucleotides align to TRBD1. Per the germline V gene, CDR1 is MDHEN and CDR2 is SYDVKM. There are 16 residues in the CDR3. V lost 3 bases, J lost 2 bases, and 6 bases stayed unmatched. The CDR3 DNA is TGTGCCAGCAGTTTTTGGACAGGGTCCCCTGGAAACACCATATATTTT. Translation: CASSFWTGSPGNTIYF.

The rearrangement uses TRBV7-2 and TRBJ1-2; no definite D call. Trimming cost V 5 bases and J 4 bases, with 14 bases left between them. Germline CDR1 reads SGHTA; CDR2 reads FQGNSA. CDR3 length: 14 residues. The CDR3, as DNA: TGTGCCAGCAGCCCCCGGGGAGCGGTCTATGGCTACACCTTC. Protein product: CASSPRGAVYGYTF.

The chain carries TRBV7-9 and TRBJ1-2, with D perhaps TRBD1 (5 bases). Germline CDR1 SEHNR, CDR2 FQNEAQ (reference sequence). V lost 4 bases, J lost 7 bases, and 16 bases lay in between. CDR3 length equals 14 residues. The CDR3: CASSSRGTLRGYTF. CDR3 nucleotides: TGTGCCAGCAGCTCAAGGGGCACTCTGCGTGGCTACACCTTC.

A single count supports this clone. This chain joins TRBV19 and TRBJ2-2; D is unclear. V was pared by 7 bases and J by 6 bases, with 6 bases between. The CDR3 length is 11 residues. Germline V lookup: CDR1 LNHDA, CDR2 SQIVND (reference sequence). CDR3 loop: CASKHAGELFF. The CDR3 DNA follows: TGTGCCAGTAAGCACGCCGGGGAGCTGTTTTTT.

The V call is TRBV5-6, the J call TRBJ1-2; D gene ambiguous. Trimming took off 6 bases at V and 2 bases at J, with 5 bases between the two ends. Germline CDR1 is SGHDT and CDR2 is YYEEEE. The CDR3 runs to 11 residues. This CDR3 reads CASTRNYGYTF. The CDR3 bases are TGTGCCAGCACTCGGAACTATGGCTACACCTTC.

The genes are TRBV11-3 and TRBJ2-3, with D possibly matching TRBD2 (5 bases). Trimming removed 5 bases from V and 5 bases from J, with 11 bases in between. Per the germline V gene, CDR1 is SGHNT and CDR2 is YENEEA. The CDR3 is 13 residues long. The CDR3 loop is CASSGGRGDTQYF. In nucleotides, the CDR3 is TGTGCCAGCAGCGGAGGACGGGGAGATACGCAGTATTTT.

This sequence joins TRBV6-5 and TRBJ1-1; 8 bases fit TRBD1. The CDR3 loop spans 13 amino acids. Losses at the gene ends were 4 bases for V and 6 bases for J; bases not matched to a gene: 4. Germline CDR1 and CDR2: MNHEY and SVGAGI. Written as DNA, the CDR3 is TGTGCCAGCAGTTCCGGACAGGGCCCTGAAGCTTTCTTT. Translation gives CASSSGQGPEAFF.

The V call is TRBV19, the J call TRBJ2-5, with D possibly matching TRBD1 (6 bases). The length of the CDR3 is 17 residues. Trimming shortened V by 5 bases and J by 3 bases, and 22 bases separated the two germline ends. Looked up from germline, CDR1 is LNHDA and CDR2 is SQIVND (reference sequence). The DNA of the CDR3 is TGTGCCAGTAGTGGACAGACATCTGCCCGGGGTAAAGAGACCCAGTACTTC. This gives the protein CASSGQTSARGKETQYF.

V is TRBV28 and J is TRBJ2-7, with a tentative D call TRBD2 (5 bases). The CDR3 is 13 residues long. Trimming took off 3 bases at V and 3 bases at J, with 9 bases between the two ends. Germline V gene lookup returns CDR1 MDHEN and CDR2 SYDVKM. The CDR3 here is CASSFRGFYEQYV. The DNA of the CDR3 is TGTGCCAGCAGTTTTCGAGGGTTCTACGAGCAGTACGTC.

This rearrangement joins TRBV6-8 to TRBJ1-1; tentatively, D is TRBD1 (6 bases). Germline assignment: CDR1 MNHGY and CDR2 SAAAGT. This CDR3 spans 14 amino acids. Trimming removed 4 bases from V and 6 bases from J, with 15 bases in between. The CDR3 DNA reads TGTGCCAGCAGTTCGGACAGATCGTACCCTGAAGCTTTCTTT. It translates to CASSSDRSYPEAFF.